This TCR beta chain was recorded in a study of vaccination effects on CD4 cells after COVID-19. ViraFEST used viral peptide pools to expand antigen-specific CD4+ T cells before sequencing. It was after approximately 11 days of culture that CD4+ T cells were isolated. Either the mRNA-1273 or the BNT162b2 vaccine was given to participants as two doses. A word on this clone: The antigen is not known.

Sequencing used immunoSEQ multiplex PCR; TCRdb keeps in-frame clones, though not all of them. This table holds about 32,000 clones, around three quarters found once. The sequencing used CD4+ T cells from PBMCs cultured with HCoV-229E spike peptides, collected after COVID-19 vaccination. The clonotype comes from a human donor who received a COVID-19 vaccine.

The CDR3 loop is CASSKATPRTYNEQFF. For the CDR3, the DNA is TGTGCCAGCAGCAAAGCGACTCCCAGGACCTACAATGAGCAGTTCTTC. This rearrangement joins TRBV21-1 to TRBJ2-1. TRBV21-1 is tagged as a pseudogene. This CDR3 is 16 amino acids long.